The T cell receptor (beta chain) described here comes from a study of circulating and synovial CD4+ cells in juvenile arthritis. This clone was observed a handful of times. Its matching antigen is unknown. Points from the study as a whole: Diversity here was lower than in bulk blood CD4 cells. Vbeta family usage analysis did not detect the pathogenic-like versus bulk difference. CPL versus bulk CD4 samples: T cell genome counts differed by at least an order of magnitude. Circulating pathogenic-like lymphocytes shared a substantially higher fraction of CDR3 sequences with synovium than bulk blood.

Profiled with immunoSEQ multiplex PCR; TCRdb holds only in-frame clones, not every one. The sample lists around 32,000 clones; 93% were seen once. Sequenced material: CD4+ T cells from blood. This sequence originates from a human donor with juvenile idiopathic arthritis.

CDR3 sequence (DNA): TGTGCCAGCAGTTTTTACGGGAGAGGGAATGAGCAGTTCTTC. This codes for CASSFYGRGNEQFF. The chain carries TRBV27 and TRBJ2-1, with D possibly matching TRBD2 (6 bases). CDR3 length equals 14 residues. Germline values: CDR1 MNHEY, CDR2 SMNVEV (reference sequence). The germline V and J ends were trimmed by 3 bases and 7 bases, with 13 bases remaining between them.